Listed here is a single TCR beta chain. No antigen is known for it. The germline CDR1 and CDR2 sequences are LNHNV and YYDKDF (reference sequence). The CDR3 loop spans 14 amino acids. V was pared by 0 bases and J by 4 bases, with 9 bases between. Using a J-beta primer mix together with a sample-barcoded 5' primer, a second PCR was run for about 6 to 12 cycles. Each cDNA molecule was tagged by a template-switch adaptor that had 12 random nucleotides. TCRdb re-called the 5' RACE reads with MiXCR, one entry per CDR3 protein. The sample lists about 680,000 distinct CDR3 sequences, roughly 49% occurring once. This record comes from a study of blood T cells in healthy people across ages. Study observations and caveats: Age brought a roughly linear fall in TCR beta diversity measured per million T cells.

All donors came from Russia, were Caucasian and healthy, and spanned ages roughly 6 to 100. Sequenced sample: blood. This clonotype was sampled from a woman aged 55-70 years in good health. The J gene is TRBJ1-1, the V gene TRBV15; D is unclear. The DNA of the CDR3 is TGTGCCACCAGCAGAGATCGGGCTGCCACTGAAGCTTTCTTT. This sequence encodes CATSRDRAATEAFF.